Following are 8 T cell receptor beta chains from one sample sequenced in a study of T-cell memory formation after mild COVID-19. In TCRdb, the 5' RACE reads were re-called with MiXCR into one record per CDR3 protein. Here the sample spans about 430,000 distinct CDR3 sequences, about 24% being singletons. The sample was PBMCs or a T cell subset sorted from them (not recorded which). These receptors all stem from an adult woman who had mild COVID-19 (a few samples of this study predate the infection). Cell type and time point are not known.

This clonotype was observed a few times. In DNA form, the CDR3 reads TGTGCCAGCAGCCCCGGACTAGCGGGGGAGCCTGGGACCGGGGAGCTGTTTTTT. Amino acids: CASSPGLAGEPGTGELFF. The chain combines TRBV7-6 with TRBJ2-2; 13 bases are shared with TRBD2. The V gene end was trimmed by 5 bases and the J gene end by 5 bases; junction bases not matched to a gene: 11. The CDR3 is made up of 18 amino acids. Germline CDR1 SGHVS, CDR2 FNYEAQ.

The chain combines TRBV12-3 or TRBV12-4 with TRBJ2-7; TRBD1 agrees at 9 bases. V shed 6 bases and J 4 bases; nucleotides not matched to a gene: 16. This CDR3 is built from 17 residues. CDR3 nucleotides: TGTGCCAGCAGCCCAACCTTTGGGACAGGGAGGCTATACGAGCAGTACTTC. It codes for CASSPTFGTGRLYEQYF.

Comments on this clonotype: At one end, the junction sequence differs from germline, possibly due to a read error. CDR3 loop: CASSLSEGTYNEQSF. The DNA for the CDR3 is TGCGCCAGCAGCCTCTCGGAGGGGACCTACAATGAGCAGTCCTTC. The J gene is TRBJ2-1, the V gene TRBV4-3; maybe TRBD2 (6 bases). CDR3 size: 15 residues. Germline loops: CDR1 LGHNA, CDR2 YSLEER.

The chain combines TRBV7-9 with TRBJ2-5; 11 bases are a match to TRBD2. The CDR3 loop spans 15 amino acids. Losses at the gene ends were 1 base for V and 2 bases for J; bases not matched to a gene: 0. Germline V gene data show CDR1 as SEHNR and CDR2 as FQNEAQ (reference sequence). This chain's CDR3 is CASSLGTSGQETQYF. The CDR3 DNA sequence: TGTGCCAGCAGCTTAGGGACTAGCGGGCAAGAGACCCAGTACTTC. Using reference TRBV7-9 and TRBJ2-5 for the parts outside the CDR3, the full variable domain is DTGVSQNPRHKITKRGQNVTFRCDPISEHNRLYWYRQTLGQGPEFLTYFQNEAQLEKSRLLSDRFSAERPKGSFSTLEIQRTEQGDSAMYLCASSLGTSGQETQYFGPGTRLLVL.

A word on this clonotype: The junction does not match germline at one end; this may be a read error. The chain couples TRBV12-3 or TRBV12-4 to TRBJ2-1; 8 nucleotides agree with TRBD1. The CDR3 totals 13 residues. CDR3 coding DNA: TGTGCCAGCAGTCTCGCCGGGACAGGTTTTAGTGTCTTC. Residues: CASSLAGTGFSVF.

This clonotype was recorded a few times. This chain joins TRBV5-1 and TRBJ1-2; 10 positions agree with TRBD1. This CDR3 comprises 17 residues. V was clipped by 4 bases and J by 3 bases; unmatched bases: 12. CDR1 is SGHRS, CDR2 YFSETQ, per germline. The DNA for the CDR3 is TGCGCCAGCAGCACCGGACAGGGGGAAGTCGCTGACTATGGCTACACCTTC. Translated, it gives CASSTGQGEVADYGYTF. The full variable domain, with the rest looked up from reference TRBV5-1 and TRBJ1-2, is KAGVTQTPRYLIKTRGQQVTLSCSPISGHRSVSWYQQTPGQGLQFLFEYFSETQRNKGNFPGRFSGRQFSNSRSEMNVSTLELGDSALYLCASSTGQGEVADYGYTFGSGTRLTVV.

This clonotype has only a few counts. The chain joins TRBV5-1 to TRBJ2-7; 13 bases line up with TRBD2. The V segment lost 3 bases and the J segment 2 bases; nucleotides outside the gene matches: 2. The CDR3 covers 15 residues. The V gene's germline CDR1 is SGHRS and CDR2 YFSETQ. CDR3 loop: CASSSGTSGTYEQYF. CDR3 DNA: TGCGCCAGCAGCTCCGGGACTAGCGGGACCTACGAGCAGTACTTC.

The V and J genes are TRBV5-1 and TRBJ1-2; TRBD1 aligns across 8 bases. The V segment lost 0 bases and the J segment 6 bases; nucleotides outside the gene matches: 4. The CDR3 loop spans 14 amino acids. The germline V gene encodes CDR1 SGHRS and CDR2 YFSETQ. The CDR3 protein is CASSLGTGSHGYTF. CDR3 bases: TGCGCCAGCAGCTTGGGGACAGGGAGCCATGGCTACACCTTC.